The 8 T cell receptor beta chains reported below all come from one sample, sequenced in a study of CD8 T cells in ankylosing spondylitis. TCRdb reprocessed the 5' RACE reads via MiXCR and lists one record per CDR3 protein. The sample contains under 300,000 distinct CDR3 sequences, approximately 9% of which appear only once. Sequenced input: blood, either unsorted or a sorted T cell fraction (not recorded which). The receptor source for this set is a male donor with ankylosing spondylitis or in good health (not recorded which).

This clonotype occurred many times. V and J are TRBV9 and TRBJ2-1; 9 nucleotides align to TRBD1. The CDR3 is made up of 15 amino acids. CDR1 and CDR2 from the germline V gene are SGDLS and YYNGEE. J gave up 7 bases and V 0 bases, and 5 bases lay outside the gene matches. In DNA, the CDR3 is TGTGCCAGCAGCGTAGAGGGACAGGGTGGTAATGAGCAGTTCTTC. The encoded protein is CASSVEGQGGNEQFF.

This clonotype appeared many times. The V call is TRBV9, the J call TRBJ2-7; 9 positions match TRBD1. The CDR3 has 15 residues. The J segment lost 2 bases and the V segment lost 5 bases, leaving 8 bases of the junction unmatched. Looked up from germline, CDR1 is SGDLS and CDR2 is YYNGEE. The CDR3 region is CASRANRGRPYEQYF. CDR3 coding DNA: TGTGCCAGCAGAGCCAACAGGGGGCGACCCTACGAGCAGTACTTC.

The sample holds many counts of this clonotype. The chain has TRBV20-1 and TRBJ2-5; D is unresolved. Looked up from germline, CDR1 is DFQATT and CDR2 is SNEGSKA (reference sequence). V lost 1 base to trimming and J lost 5 bases, with 5 bases between them. CDR3 size: 11 residues. CDR3 residues: CSARVLETQYF. CDR3 DNA sequence: TGCAGTGCTAGAGTGTTGGAGACCCAGTACTTC.

This clonotype came up many times. V is TRBV30 and J is TRBJ1-1; D gene unclear. Trimming took 4 bases from V and 3 from J, leaving 6 bases between them. CDR3 size: 11 residues. The germline V gene encodes CDR1 GTSNPN and CDR2 SVGIG (reference sequence). Here the CDR3 reads CAWNGYTEAFF. In nucleotides, the CDR3 is TGTGCCTGGAACGGGTACACTGAAGCTTTCTTT.

There are many counts of this clonotype. V usage is TRBV5-6 and J usage is TRBJ1-2; a possible D gene is TRBD1 (5 bases). The germline V gene has CDR1 SGHDT and CDR2 YYEEEE. V shed 2 bases and J shed 2 bases, with 13 bases lying between them. The CDR3 consists of 15 residues. The CDR3 DNA reads as TGTGCCAGCAGCTTTGACAGCTCGTCCAACTATGGCTACACCTTC. This translates into CASSFDSSSNYGYTF.

This clonotype was seen a few times. The chain has TRBV7-3 and TRBJ1-5; D ambiguous. CDR3 length: 13 amino acids. Germline values: CDR1 SGHTA, CDR2 FQGTGA. V lost 5 bases to trimming and J lost 2 bases, with 7 bases between them. CDR3 DNA: TGTGCCAGCAGCAACCCACGCAATCAGCCCCAGCATTTT. Encoded protein: CASSNPRNQPQHF.

This clonotype was counted ten times or more. The CDR3 bases are TGCAGTGCTAGTCAAGGGATGGGAGGCTACACCTTC. The encoded protein is CSASQGMGGYTF. This rearrangement joins TRBV20-1 to TRBJ1-2; D not resolved. Germline V lookup: CDR1 DFQATT, CDR2 SNEGSKA (reference sequence). This CDR3 region has 12 residues. Trimming took 3 bases from V and 8 from J, leaving 13 bases between them.

This clonotype was counted ten times or more. The chain employs TRBV5-6 and TRBJ2-3; possible D gene TRBD1, 6 bases. The V and J ends lost 4 bases and 4 bases respectively, with 10 bases between them. This CDR3 is 13 amino acids long. The V gene's germline CDR1 is SGHDT and CDR2 YYEEEE. The CDR3 protein is CASSHTGSDTQYF. The CDR3, as DNA: TGTGCCAGCAGCCACACAGGGTCAGATACGCAGTATTTT.